These 26 T cell receptor beta chains share one sample of origin, sequenced in a study of blood T cell repertoires in COVID-19. Clones were read by immunoSEQ multiplex PCR, and TCRdb kept only the in-frame ones, dropping some. Of over 120,000 clones listed, approximately 81% were seen once; the top ten hold about 7.5%. Sequencing was carried out using peripheral blood. These receptors all come from a human donor in a cohort sampled during active COVID-19.

The rearrangement joins TRBV7-6 to TRBJ2-1; 10 positions match TRBD2. CDR3 length: 15 residues. CDR1 is SGHVS and CDR2 is FNYEAQ in the germline V gene. V shed 5 bases and J 8 bases; nucleotides not matched to a gene: 9. CDR3 protein: CASSAASGRGYEQFF. The CDR3 coding sequence is TGTGCCAGCAGCGCCGCTAGCGGGAGAGGGTATGAGCAGTTCTTC.

The V and J genes are TRBV4-3 and TRBJ2-5, with TRBD1 identical over 8 bases. The CDR3 is 14 residues long. J lost 1 base, V lost 4 bases, and 2 bases had no gene match. Germline loops: CDR1 LGHNA, CDR2 YSLEER. CDR3 nucleotides: TGCGCCAGCAGCCCGACAGGGGCCCAAGAGACCCAGTACTTC. It encodes CASSPTGAQETQYF.

This chain links TRBV7-2 with TRBJ2-6; no reliable D call. Trimming left V 3 bases short and J 0 bases short, with 6 bases between. CDR3 length: 15 residues. CDR1 and CDR2 (germline): SGHTA, FQGNSA. The CDR3 DNA reads as TGTGCCAGCAGCTTTTTCTACTCTGGGGCCAACGTCCTGACTTTC. Translation: CASSFFYSGANVLTF.

This clone was seen ten or more times. The V call is TRBV24-1, the J call TRBJ2-1; 9 nucleotides line up with TRBD1. The J segment lost 6 bases and the V segment lost 0 bases, leaving 2 bases of the junction unmatched. The CDR3 length is 15 residues. Germline V lookup: CDR1 KGHDR, CDR2 SFDVKD. The CDR3 protein is CATSDLPDRGNEQFF. For the CDR3, the DNA is TGTGCCACCAGTGATTTGCCGGACAGGGGCAATGAGCAGTTCTTC.

This clone appeared a few times. The chain uses TRBV7-7 and TRBJ2-1; 10 bases agree with TRBD1. V shed 8 bases, J shed 5 bases, and the junction held 3 bases outside the gene matches. Germline V gives CDR1 SSHAT, CDR2 FNYEAQ (reference sequence). This CDR3 region has 13 residues. CDR3 DNA: TGTGCCAGCGGGACAGGGGTCAACAATGAGCAGTTCTTC. Amino acids: CASGTGVNNEQFF.

V usage is TRBV11-3 and J usage is TRBJ2-7; the D gene is possibly TRBD1 (5 bases). V was trimmed by 5 bases and J by 1 base, leaving 9 bases between them. The CDR3 has 13 amino acids. Germline CDR1 is SGHNT and CDR2 is YENEEA. CDR3 DNA sequence: TGTGCCAGCAGCCCGACAGATTCCTACGAGCAGTACTTC. Its translation: CASSPTDSYEQYF.

This clone was observed a single time. The chain carries TRBV7-8 and TRBJ1-5; the D gene is possibly TRBD1 (5 bases). Trimming cost V 5 bases and J 0 bases, with 14 bases left between them. The germline gives CDR1 SGHVS, CDR2 FQNEAQ. This CDR3 comprises 16 residues. Here the CDR3 DNA reads TGTGCCAGCAGCGATCGACAGAGATCTAGCAATCAGCCCCAGCATTTT. It specifies CASSDRQRSSNQPQHF.

The chain has TRBV7-2 and TRBJ1-2, with a tentative D call TRBD1 (6 bases). From germline, CDR1 is SGHTA and CDR2 FQGNSA. With 5 bases removed from V and 6 bases from J, the gap between germline ends came to 16 bases. The CDR3 loop spans 14 amino acids. The CDR3 spells CASSPRTGYNGYTF. The CDR3 DNA reads TGTGCCAGCAGCCCTCGAACAGGGTATAATGGCTACACCTTC.

V and J are TRBV28 and TRBJ1-5, with 7 nucleotides matching TRBD1. The CDR3 is 16 amino acids. V was pared by 4 bases and J by 4 bases, with 10 bases of the junction left unmatched. Germline CDR1 and CDR2: MDHEN and SYDVKM. Here the CDR3 DNA reads TGTGCCAGCAGTTCCCATCTGGGACAGAAAAATCAGCCCCAGCATTTT. Its protein is CASSSHLGQKNQPQHF.

V is TRBV7-9 and J is TRBJ2-7; perhaps TRBD1 as D (5 bases). V dropped 0 bases and J dropped 2 bases, with 8 bases sitting between them. The CDR3 has 14 amino acids. In germline, CDR1 is SEHNR, CDR2 FQNEAQ (reference sequence). The chain's CDR3 is CASSLAGPAYEQYF. CDR3 nucleotide sequence: TGTGCCAGCAGCTTAGCGGGGCCTGCCTACGAGCAGTACTTC.

The rearrangement joins TRBV6-2 or TRBV6-3 to TRBJ2-5; 12 bases agree with TRBD1. The J segment lost 3 bases and the V segment lost 5 bases, leaving 4 bases of the junction unmatched. There are 15 residues in the CDR3. Germline V gene sequence: CDR1 MNHEY, CDR2 SVGEGT. In DNA, the CDR3 is TGTGCCAGCAGTACCGGGACAGGGGGCAAAGAGACCCAGTACTTC. Protein product: CASSTGTGGKETQYF.

The CDR3 sequence is CASRSTGNTGELFF. In DNA, the CDR3 is TGTGCCAGCAGAAGTACAGGTAACACCGGGGAGCTGTTTTTT. This rearrangement joins TRBV6-5 to TRBJ2-2; D perhaps matches TRBD1 (5 bases). Trimming cost V 6 bases and J 2 bases, with 10 bases left between them. This CDR3 comprises 14 residues. Germline V gives CDR1 MNHEY, CDR2 SVGAGI.

This chain uses TRBV24-1 with TRBJ2-3; TRBD2 matches at 8 bases. Looked up from germline, CDR1 is KGHDR and CDR2 is SFDVKD. The length of the CDR3 is 20 residues. V lost 4 bases to trimming and J lost 1 base; unmatched junction nucleotides: 18. The CDR3 DNA follows: TGTGCCACCAGTGACCCAAGCCTATCGGGGGGGGGCCGGGGCACAGATACGCAGTATTTT. As protein: CATSDPSLSGGGRGTDTQYF.

The chain joins TRBV18 to TRBJ2-7; D may be TRBD2 (6 bases). V lost 3 bases to trimming and J lost 5 bases, with 17 bases between them. The CDR3 length is 15 residues. Germline CDR1 is KGHSH and CDR2 is LQKENI. The CDR3 DNA reads as TGTGCCAGCTCACCGTACGATGGAGGGGTGGACGAGCAGTACTTC. Encoded protein: CASSPYDGGVDEQYF.

This clone was seen only a few times. The chain links TRBV3-1 (or the pseudogene TRBV3-2) to TRBJ1-6; TRBD1 might be the D (6 bases). The CDR3 length is 16 residues. Germline loops: CDR1 LGHDT, CDR2 YNNKEL (reference sequence). V was pared by 5 bases and J by 10 bases, with 21 bases between. CDR3 coding DNA: TGTGCCAGCAGCTCCCCCGGGGCAGGGGCTCGGTCACCCCTCCACTTT. Translating it yields CASSSPGAGARSPLHF.

The gene calls are TRBV12-2 and TRBJ1-5; the D segment call TRBD1 is taken from the table without a DNA check. TRBV12-2 is labeled a pseudogene. This CDR3 is 17 amino acids long. The CDR3 protein is CASRLKCGTGGHQPQHF. CDR3 nucleotide sequence: TGTGCAAGTCGCTTAAAGTGTGGGACAGGGGGCCATCAGCCCCAGCATTTT.

The chain employs TRBV6-2 or TRBV6-3 and TRBJ1-5; tentatively, D is TRBD1 (6 bases). This CDR3 has 12 residues. Trimming left V 3 bases short and J 7 bases short, with 7 bases between. CDR1 is MNHEY, CDR2 SVGEGT, per germline. This chain's CDR3 is CASSYGGQPQHF. The CDR3 region has the DNA TGTGCCAGCAGTTATGGGGGCCAGCCCCAGCATTTT.

This rearrangement joins TRBV19 to TRBJ1-4; maybe TRBD1 (5 bases). The germline V gene encodes CDR1 LNHDA and CDR2 SQIVND (reference sequence). The CDR3 runs 15 residues. V was cut by 7 bases and J by 5 bases, with 17 bases left in between. The CDR3 sequence: CASTAMTRGNEKLFF. The CDR3 coding sequence is TGTGCCAGTACCGCTATGACAAGGGGAAATGAAAAACTGTTTTTT.

In its sample, this clone was seen a few times. This chain joins TRBV7-9 and TRBJ1-2; 8 nucleotides align to TRBD1. Losses at the gene ends were 1 base for V and 5 bases for J; bases not matched to a gene: 6. CDR3 length: 15 amino acids. CDR1 is SEHNR, CDR2 FQNEAQ, per germline (reference sequence). CDR3 sequence (DNA): TGTGCCAGCAGCTTAGGGGACAGGAGCGTTTATGGCTACACCTTC. Its protein is CASSLGDRSVYGYTF.

This chain uses TRBV6-2 or TRBV6-3 with TRBJ1-1; 11 positions match TRBD1. Trimming took 2 bases from V and 3 from J; bases not matched to a gene: 5. Germline V lookup: CDR1 MNHEY, CDR2 SVGEGT. The CDR3 consists of 16 residues. CDR3 sequence reads: CASSYHRDRGDTEAFF. In DNA, the CDR3 is TGTGCCAGCAGTTACCACCGGGACAGGGGGGACACTGAAGCTTTCTTT.

This chain joins TRBV5-4 and TRBJ1-2; the D is unclear. Germline loops: CDR1 SGHNT, CDR2 YYREEE (reference sequence). The CDR3 sequence is 14 residues long. V was pared by 1 base and J by 8 bases, with 15 bases between. CDR3 in amino acids: CASSLLDGDEGYTF. The CDR3 bases are TGTGCCAGCAGCTTGTTAGACGGGGATGAGGGCTACACCTTC.

The V and J genes are TRBV19 and TRBJ2-7, with TRBD1 identical over 9 bases. CDR3 size: 13 residues. CDR1 is LNHDA and CDR2 is SQIVND in the germline V gene (reference sequence). V lost 9 bases and J lost 3; bases outside the gene matches: 6. Written as DNA, the CDR3 is TGTGCCAGCCAGGACAGGGGAAGCTACGAGCAGTACTTC. Translating it yields CASQDRGSYEQYF.

V and J are TRBV7-8 and TRBJ2-7; 13 bases fit TRBD2. The CDR3 length is 17 residues. V was pared by 0 bases and J by 5 bases, with 7 bases of the junction left unmatched. Germline CDR1 reads SGHVS; CDR2 reads FQNEAQ. The CDR3 is CASSLAVRLAGGHEQYF. Written as DNA, the CDR3 is TGTGCCAGCAGCTTAGCCGTTCGACTAGCGGGAGGCCACGAGCAGTACTTC.

This chain links TRBV9 with TRBJ1-3; D is undetermined. This CDR3 contains 14 residues. Germline V gene sequence: CDR1 SGDLS, CDR2 YYNGEE. The V end lost 3 bases, the J end lost 0 bases, and 7 bases lay between the germline ends. The CDR3 spells CASSGQNSGNTIYF. CDR3 nucleotide sequence: TGTGCCAGCAGCGGCCAGAACTCTGGAAACACCATATATTTT.

The chain links TRBV6-2 or TRBV6-3 to TRBJ1-5, with TRBD1 as a possible D gene (5 bases). This CDR3 spans 15 amino acids. Germline-derived CDR1 and CDR2 are MNHEY and SVGEGT. Trimming shortened V by 6 bases and J by 2 bases, and 14 bases separated the two germline ends. CDR3 residues: CASSLIGQGNQPQHF. The DNA of the CDR3 is TGTGCCAGCAGCTTAATCGGACAAGGCAATCAGCCCCAGCATTTT.

The genes are TRBV7-2 and TRBJ1-2, with D hard to call. Germline V gene data show CDR1 as SGHTA and CDR2 as FQGNSA. V was clipped by 2 bases and J by 4 bases, with 11 bases between them. There are 14 residues in the CDR3. The CDR3 DNA reads as TGTGCCAGCAGCTTACTCGAGGGAATCTATGGCTACACCTTC. It is translated as CASSLLEGIYGYTF.